Listed below are T cell receptor beta chains from one sample, sequenced in a study of cytomegalovirus exposure and HLA in healthy donors. Produced via immunoSEQ multiplex PCR; TCRdb's table is partial and in-frame only. The repertoire holds about 170,000 clones, with roughly 70% as singletons. The specimen was PBMCs. All receptors derive from a man aged 35 to 55 in good health and CMV-seropositive. CDR3s include the opening cysteine and the closing phenylalanine or tryptophan. D genes are given only for firm matches. Size is stated for part of the rows, as once, few or many counts, or as a class when the clone is expanded.

TRBV5-1,TRBJ2-1,TRBD2,few,TGCGCCAGCAGCTTGGGACTAGCGATACACAATGAGCAGTTCTTC,CASSLGLAIHNEQFF
TRBV5-4,TRBJ2-5,-,-,TGTGCCAGCAGCTTGCCAGGGCCGGGAGAGACCCAGTACTTC,CASSLPGPGETQYF
TRBV19,TRBJ2-7,TRBD1,-,TGTGCCAGTAGTATAGGTCCGGGACAGGCCTACGAGCAGTACTTC,CASSIGPGQAYEQYF
TRBV10-3,TRBJ2-3,TRBD2,-,TGTGCCATCAGTGGAGGGCTAGCGGGGACCACAGATACGCAGTATTTT,CAISGGLAGTTDTQYF
TRBV11-3,TRBJ2-7,-,-,TGTGCCAGCAGCTTAGACACGCGGGACAGTCGAAGCGAGCAGTACTTC,CASSLDTRDSRSEQYF
TRBV6-1,TRBJ2-7,-,-,TGTGCCAGCAGGGCGGGACAGTTGTACGAGCAGTACTTC,CASRAGQLYEQYF
TRBV6-5,TRBJ1-4,-,-,TGTGCAAGCTCGAGGACAGTTAATGAAAAACTGTTTTTT,CASSRTVNEKLFF
TRBV25-1,TRBJ1-6,-,-,TGTGCCAGCAGTAACAGGGCGAGTAATTCACCCCTCCACTTT,CASSNRASNSPLHF
TRBV7-3,TRBJ2-2,TRBD1,-,TGTGCCAGCTGCCAGACAGGGGGGAGCACCGGGGAGCTGTTTTTT,CASCQTGGSTGELFF
TRBV19,TRBJ1-2,TRBD1,-,TGTGCCAGTTACCGGACAGGGGAAACTAACTATGGCTACACCTTC,CASYRTGETNYGYTF
TRBV5-4,TRBJ1-1,-,-,TGTGCCAGCAGCTTGGTGGGCAGGTTACGAATGAACGCTGAAGCTTTCTTT,CASSLVGRLRMNAEAFF
TRBV5-6,TRBJ1-3,TRBD1,-,TGTGCCAGCAGCCCCTACGGACAGGGAACGGGAAACACCATATATTTT,CASSPYGQGTGNTIYF
TRBV6-1,TRBJ2-7,-,-,TGTGCCAGCAGATCGACGGAACGAGGCTCCTACGAGCAGTACTTC,CASRSTERGSYEQYF
TRBV20-1,TRBJ1-4,-,-,TGCAGTGCTAGGGCCGAAAAACTGTTTTTT,CSARAEKLFF
TRBV19,TRBJ2-5,TRBD1,few,TGTGCCAGTATGGACAGGGGGGCCCAAGAGACCCAGTACTTC,CASMDRGAQETQYF
TRBV2,TRBJ2-3,TRBD1,-,TGTGCCAGCAGTGTAATTGACAGGGTCCGGACAGATACGCAGTATTTT,CASSVIDRVRTDTQYF
TRBV4-3,TRBJ1-3,-,few,TGCGCCAGCAGCCAAGCATGGCCTGCTGGAAACACCATATATTTT,CASSQAWPAGNTIYF
TRBV5-6,TRBJ2-1,TRBD2,-,TGTGCCAGCAGATATACTAGCGGGGGGTACAATGAGCAGTTCTTC,CASRYTSGGYNEQFF
TRBV5-6,TRBJ2-7,-,-,TGTGCCAGCAGCTTGGGAGGGTGGCGGCTAGAGCAGTACTTC,CASSLGGWRLEQYF
TRBV4-3,TRBJ1-6,-,-,TGCGCCAGCAGCCAAGGGTCCAGGGGCAATTCACCCCTCCACTTT,CASSQGSRGNSPLHF
TRBV11-3,TRBJ1-2,TRBD1,few,TGTGCCAGCAGCTCGGACAGGGGGGACTATGGCTACACCTTC,CASSSDRGDYGYTF
TRBV6-1,TRBJ1-1,-,-,TGTGCCAGCGCGGGCCTTACCAACACTGAAGCTTTCTTT,CASAGLTNTEAFF
TRBV7-3,TRBJ2-3,-,-,TGTGCCAGCTCAAAGGGTCAGGGCGGTCGGTCAGATACGCAGTATTTT,CASSKGQGGRSDTQYF
TRBV5-1,TRBJ1-2,-,-,TGCGCCAGCAGCTACCCGACGGGCCGGGGAGAGGGCTACACCTTC,CASSYPTGRGEGYTF
TRBV14,TRBJ1-4,-,-,TGTGCCAGCAGCCAACCGACAGGCGCTAATGAAAAACTGTTTTTT,CASSQPTGANEKLFF
TRBV5-1,TRBJ1-2,-,-,TGCGCCAGCAGCTTGAGGGGAGGCGATGGCTACACCTTC,CASSLRGGDGYTF
TRBV12-5,TRBJ1-5,TRBD1,-,TGTGCTAGTGGGCCTTCCGGGACAGCGAGCAATCAGCCCCAGCATTTT,CASGPSGTASNQPQHF
TRBV5-4,TRBJ1-4,-,medium-sized,TGTGCCAGCAGAATTCAGCCACCGCGGGACCGGGATGAAAAACTGTTTTTT,CASRIQPPRDRDEKLFF
TRBV7-9,TRBJ1-5,-,-,TGTGCCAGCAGCCCCCCTGCGGCAGATCAGCCCCAGCATTTT,CASSPPAADQPQHF
TRBV10-3,TRBJ2-4,TRBD1,-,TGTGCCATCAGAGCCTCAGGGGGCGCTGGTAGAAACATTCAGTACTTC,CAIRASGGAGRNIQYF
TRBV19,TRBJ1-5,TRBD1,once,TGTGCCAGCCTCGGACAGGGGGCTCAGCCCCAGCATTTT,CASLGQGAQPQHF
TRBV7-2,TRBJ1-1,-,-,TGTGCCAGCAGCCCCGGGGGATATAACACTGAAGCTTTCTTT,CASSPGGYNTEAFF
TRBV7-9,TRBJ2-3,TRBD1,-,TGTGCCAGCAGCTTAGCGGGCCTTAGGACAGGGGAAGATACGCAGTATTTT,CASSLAGLRTGEDTQYF
TRBV29-1,TRBJ1-2,-,few,TGCAGCGCTCTACCACCGACAGGCCACTACACCTTC,CSALPPTGHYTF
TRBV7-9,TRBJ2-2,-,-,TGTGCCAGCAGTTACTCGAACACCGGGGAGCTGTTTTTT,CASSYSNTGELFF
TRBV7-9,TRBJ1-1,-,few,TGTGCCAGCAGCCCGGCGCCGGGGGAAGCTTTCTTT,CASSPAPGEAFF
TRBV19,TRBJ2-7,-,once,TGTGCCAGTAGTCGGCTGGGCGAGAGCTCCTACGAGCAGTACTTC,CASSRLGESSYEQYF
TRBV27,TRBJ2-2,-,-,TGTGCCAGTCTCCTTCCGGGGACCGGGGAGCTGTTTTTT,CASLLPGTGELFF
TRBV1,TRBJ1-2,-,few,TGCACCAGCAGCTATTTCTTGAAGGGGGGGGCACGGGGTGGCTACACCTTC,CTSSYFLKGGARGGYTF
TRBV7-9,TRBJ1-6,TRBD1,-,TGTGCCAGCAGCTTACAGGGCCCCACAGGGGGACCTAATAATTCACCCCTCCACTTT,CASSLQGPTGGPNNSPLHF
TRBV7-2,TRBJ2-7,TRBD1,-,TGTGCCAGCAGCCCCAGGGGGTACTCCTACGAGCAGTACTTC,CASSPRGYSYEQYF
TRBV28,TRBJ1-1,-,few,TGTGCCAGCAGAGGGGGCACTGAAGCTTTCTTT,CASRGGTEAFF
TRBV7-9,TRBJ2-7,TRBD2,-,TGTGCCAGCAGCTTAGGGACTAGCGGGGGGAAGTACGAGCAGTACTTC,CASSLGTSGGKYEQYF
TRBV7-9,TRBJ2-5,-,-,TGTGCCAGCAGCGAATCAAGGGGAGGAGAGACCCAGTACTTC,CASSESRGGETQYF